The source of this T cell receptor (beta chain) is a study of blood T cell repertoires in COVID-19. Study at large: The United States, Italy and Spain were the sources of the acute and convalescent COVID-19 samples. The analysed material was cDNA or gDNA that came from T cells, B-cell-depleted T cells, or PBMCs.

Germline values: CDR1 SGHRS, CDR2 YFSETQ. Trimming took off 0 bases at V and 4 bases at J, with 13 bases between the two ends. The CDR3 runs 15 residues. Original analysis: Nucleated cell counts were estimated from reference gene primer amplification. Method: immunoSEQ multiplex PCR; TCRdb's copy keeps in-frame clones and lacks some. D and trimming come from the DNA, and the V and J calls and clone size come from that table. The table lists just over 300,000 clones, about 90% of them singletons. The clonotype originates from a man between 18 and 35 years old with active or convalescent COVID-19. The sample consisted of peripheral blood. J is TRBJ2-5 and V is TRBV5-1; TRBD1 might be the D (5 bases). CDR3 bases: TGCGCCAGCAGCTTGGGGGCCAGGACAATAGAGACCCAGTACTTC. Protein: CASSLGARTIETQYF.